This record concerns one T cell receptor (beta chain) sequence. No antigen is known for it. Germline-derived CDR1 and CDR2 are SQVTM and ANQGSEA. CDR3 length: 10 residues. This specimen comes from a study of T cell responses to AZD1222 COVID-19 vaccine. The assay was immunoSEQ multiplex PCR, and TCRdb's table has in-frame clones only and misses some. This repertoire shows 60,000 to 75,000 clones, 80% to 90% found once; its top ten account for 4.9%. Study-wide results and caveats: Among vaccine-associated CD4 TCRs, coverage spanned spike, with dominance at 160-218 and 743-854. Compared with day 0, the breadth and depth of the Spike-specific TCR repertoire rose significantly after two doses of AZD1222. Every sample of the repertoires postdated the peak T cell response.

V gene TRBV29-1 combines with J gene TRBJ1-1, with unresolved D. The clonotype was recovered from an adult in good health. Specimen: peripheral blood, collected on day 0 of AZD1222 vaccination. The CDR3: CSFKDTEAFF. The CDR3 DNA reads as TGCAGTTTTAAGGACACTGAAGCTTTCTTT.